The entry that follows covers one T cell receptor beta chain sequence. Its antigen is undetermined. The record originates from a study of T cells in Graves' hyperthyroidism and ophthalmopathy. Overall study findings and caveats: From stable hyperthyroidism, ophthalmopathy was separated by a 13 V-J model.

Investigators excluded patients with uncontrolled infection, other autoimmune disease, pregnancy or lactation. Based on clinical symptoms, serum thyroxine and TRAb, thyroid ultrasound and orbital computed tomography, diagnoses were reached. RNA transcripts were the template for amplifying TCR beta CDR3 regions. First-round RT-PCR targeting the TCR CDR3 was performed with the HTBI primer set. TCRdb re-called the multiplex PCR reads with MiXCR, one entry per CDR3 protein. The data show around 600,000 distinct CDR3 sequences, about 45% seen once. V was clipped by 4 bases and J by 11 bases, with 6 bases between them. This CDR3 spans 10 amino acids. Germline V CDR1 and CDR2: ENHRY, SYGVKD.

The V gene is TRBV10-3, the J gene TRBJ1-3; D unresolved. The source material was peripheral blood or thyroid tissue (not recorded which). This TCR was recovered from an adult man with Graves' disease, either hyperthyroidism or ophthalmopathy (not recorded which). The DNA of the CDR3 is TGTGCCATCAGTGGAGGCCCCATATATTTT. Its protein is CAISGGPIYF.